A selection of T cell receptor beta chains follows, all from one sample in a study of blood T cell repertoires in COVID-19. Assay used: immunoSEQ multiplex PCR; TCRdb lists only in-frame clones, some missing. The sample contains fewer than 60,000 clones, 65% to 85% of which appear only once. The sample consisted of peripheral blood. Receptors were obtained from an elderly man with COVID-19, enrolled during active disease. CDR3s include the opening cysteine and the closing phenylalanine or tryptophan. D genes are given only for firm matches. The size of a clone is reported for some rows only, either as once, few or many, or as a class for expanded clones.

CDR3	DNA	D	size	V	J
CASNRGRDEKLFF	TGTGCCAGTAATAGGGGGCGCGATGAAAAACTGTTTTTT	TRBD1	-	TRBV2	TRBJ1-4
CASSPSSYNSPLHF	TGTGCCAGCAGCCCTAGCTCCTATAATTCACCCCTCCACTTT	-	-	TRBV7-2	TRBJ1-6
CASSRPGRNEQFF	TGTGCCAGTAGTCGACCAGGGAGGAATGAGCAGTTCTTC	-	-	TRBV19	TRBJ2-1
CASSPPLSRLGGCGTDTQYF	TGTGCCAGCAGCCCCCCACTTTCTCGGTTGGGGGGGTGTGGCACAGATACGCAGTATTTT	TRBD2	-	TRBV3-1/TRBV3-2	TRBJ2-3
CASSGLPGETQYF	TGTGCCAGCAGTGGACTCCCGGGAGAGACCCAGTACTTC	-	-	TRBV2	TRBJ2-5
CASSPGGAISTDTQYF	TGTGCCAGTAGCCCCGGGGGGGCCATTAGCACAGATACGCAGTATTTT	TRBD2	-	TRBV19	TRBJ2-3
CASSQTSGRPRQFF	TGCGCCAGCAGTCAAACTAGCGGGAGGCCCAGGCAGTTCTTC	TRBD2	-	TRBV23-1	TRBJ2-1
CASSIAGGGTEAFF	TGTGCCAGTAGTATAGCCGGGGGGGGCACTGAAGCTTTCTTT	-	-	TRBV19	TRBJ1-1
CASSAQGQATEAFF	TGTGCCAGCAGCGCACAGGGGCAAGCCACTGAAGCTTTCTTT	TRBD1	-	TRBV9	TRBJ1-1
CASSPDRVVGGYTF	TGTGCCAGCAGCCCGGACAGGGTGGTAGGTGGCTACACCTTC	TRBD1	few	TRBV6-5	TRBJ1-2
CASSLGEGAEAFF	TGTGCCAGCAGCTTAGGGGAGGGGGCTGAAGCTTTCTTT	-	-	TRBV7-3	TRBJ1-1
CASSPQPGQGYTGELFF	TGCGCCAGCAGCCCGCAGCCGGGACAGGGTTACACCGGGGAGCTGTTTTTT	TRBD1	-	TRBV5-1	TRBJ2-2
CASSRGLGDDEQFF	TGTGCCAGCAGCCGGGGACTAGGGGATGATGAGCAGTTCTTC	TRBD2	-	TRBV11-3	TRBJ2-1
CAWDRQYEQYF	TGTGCCTGGGATCGACAGTACGAGCAGTACTTC	-	-	TRBV30	TRBJ2-7
CASSLELAGKSYNEQFF	TGTGCCAGCAGCTTAGAACTAGCGGGCAAATCCTACAATGAGCAGTTCTTC	TRBD2	-	TRBV7-9	TRBJ2-1
CASSSRGGQGKSPLHF	TGTGCCAGCAGCTCCCGGGGTGGACAGGGAAAGTCACCCCTCCACTTT	TRBD1	few	TRBV7-2	TRBJ1-6
CAIRTGANYGYTF	TGCGCCATACGGACAGGGGCGAACTATGGCTACACCTTC	TRBD1	-	TRBV10-1	TRBJ1-2
CASSPPGETPEQFF	TGTGCCAGCAGCCCCCCAGGGGAAACCCCTGAGCAGTTCTTC	-	-	TRBV11-2	TRBJ2-1
CASSLSGGTQYF	TGTGCCAGCAGCTTATCAGGGGGTACGCAGTATTTT	TRBD1	-	TRBV7-3	TRBJ2-3
CASSLGQSNTEAFF	TGTGCCAGCAGTTTGGGGCAATCGAACACTGAAGCTTTCTTT	-	-	TRBV27	TRBJ1-1
CASSERGWREGGYTF	TGTGCCAGCAGTGAAAGGGGGTGGAGGGAGGGTGGCTACACCTTC	-	-	TRBV6-1	TRBJ1-2